The clone carrying this T cell receptor beta chain was recorded at least ten times. Its antigen remains unidentified. Germline CDR1 and CDR2: MNHNS and SASEGT. Losses at the gene ends were 6 bases for V and 8 bases for J; bases not matched to a gene: 7. This CDR3 has 14 residues. TCRdb itself ran the RT-PCR reads through MiXCR, one entry per CDR3 protein. This table has more than 200,000 distinct CDR3 sequences, approximately 12% appearing once. The data originate from a study of response to subunit inactivated influenza vaccine. Points from the study as a whole: The authors suggested that few new T cells are recruited per seasonal influenza vaccination.

This rearrangement joins TRBV6-1 to TRBJ2-1; 10 positions match TRBD2. The TCR sequence derives from a man aged 50 or older who received an inactivated influenza vaccine. Here the sequenced sample was non-naive T cells sorted from PBMCs, taken roughly 15 days before vaccination. In DNA form, the CDR3 reads TGTGCCAGCAGACCGGGACTAGCGAACGATGAGCAGTTCTTC. Amino acids: CASRPGLANDEQFF.